This is a list of T cell receptor beta chains from one sample in a study of Ad26.COV2.S vaccination and SARS-CoV-2 variants. Clones were sequenced by immunoSEQ multiplex PCR, and TCRdb holds only the in-frame ones, with some missing. The sample has approximately 140,000 clones, 70% to 90% seen once. The source was peripheral blood, collected after recovery from COVID-19. The source of these receptors is a human donor who had recovered from COVID-19. Both conserved end residues are part of each CDR3. D genes are given only for firm matches. Not every row has a clone size; where given, it reads once, few, many or a size class.

abundance: -
j_gene: TRBJ2-3
d_gene: -
v_gene: TRBV9
CDR3aa: CASSVGISETDTQYF
CDR3nt: TGTGCCAGCAGCGTAGGTATCAGCGAGACAGATACGCAGTATTTT

abundance: -
j_gene: TRBJ2-1
d_gene: TRBD1
v_gene: TRBV6-5
CDR3aa: CASRAGTGANEQFF
CDR3nt: TGTGCCAGCAGAGCCGGGACAGGGGCCAATGAGCAGTTCTTC

abundance: -
j_gene: TRBJ1-1
d_gene: -
v_gene: TRBV28
CDR3aa: CASKTETEAFF
CDR3nt: TGTGCCAGCAAAACGGAGACTGAAGCTTTCTTT

abundance: -
j_gene: TRBJ1-6
d_gene: -
v_gene: TRBV7-8
CDR3aa: CASSRGLSSPLHF
CDR3nt: TGTGCCAGCAGCCGCGGTCTGAGTTCACCCCTCCACTTT

abundance: few
j_gene: TRBJ1-3
d_gene: -
v_gene: TRBV7-2
CDR3aa: CASSLNSNSGNTIYF
CDR3nt: TGTGCCAGCAGCTTAAATTCAAACTCTGGAAACACCATATATTTT

abundance: -
j_gene: TRBJ1-2
d_gene: -
v_gene: TRBV5-1
CDR3aa: CASSLAGDTYGYTF
CDR3nt: TGCGCCAGCAGCTTGGCAGGGGACACCTATGGCTACACCTTC

abundance: -
j_gene: TRBJ2-1
d_gene: -
v_gene: TRBV14
CDR3aa: CASSRGFEQFF
CDR3nt: TGTGCCAGCAGCCGAGGGTTTGAGCAGTTCTTC

abundance: -
j_gene: TRBJ2-7
d_gene: -
v_gene: TRBV7-9
CDR3aa: CASSLAAGVLEQYF
CDR3nt: TGTGCCAGCAGCTTAGCGGCAGGGGTGTTGGAGCAGTACTTC

abundance: -
j_gene: TRBJ1-1
d_gene: -
v_gene: TRBV4-1
CDR3aa: CASSLTPAGGTEAFF
CDR3nt: TGCGCCAGCAGCCTTACCCCGGCGGGGGGCACTGAAGCTTTCTTT

abundance: -
j_gene: TRBJ1-3
d_gene: -
v_gene: TRBV13
CDR3aa: CASSPRGPRNTIYF
CDR3nt: TGTGCCAGCAGCCCGCGGGGGCCCAGAAACACCATATATTTT

abundance: -
j_gene: TRBJ1-2
d_gene: -
v_gene: TRBV5-1
CDR3aa: CASSLGKGSNYGYTF
CDR3nt: TGCGCCAGCAGCTTGGGGAAGGGCTCTAACTATGGCTACACCTTC

abundance: few
j_gene: TRBJ1-2
d_gene: -
v_gene: TRBV14
CDR3aa: CASSQARNYGYTF
CDR3nt: TGTGCCAGCAGCCAAGCCCGAAACTATGGCTACACCTTC

abundance: -
j_gene: TRBJ2-7
d_gene: -
v_gene: TRBV20-1
CDR3aa: CSAMDSYEQYF
CDR3nt: TGCAGTGCTATGGACAGCTACGAGCAGTACTTC

abundance: -
j_gene: TRBJ2-2
d_gene: TRBD1
v_gene: TRBV6-5
CDR3aa: CASSKNRGTGELFF
CDR3nt: TGTGCCAGCAGTAAAAACAGGGGTACGGGGGAGCTGTTTTTT

abundance: few
j_gene: TRBJ2-2
d_gene: -
v_gene: TRBV6-2/TRBV6-3
CDR3aa: CASSAPVGGFNTGELFF
CDR3nt: TGTGCCAGCAGTGCCCCCGTTGGGGGATTTAACACCGGGGAGCTGTTTTTT